This TCR beta chain was recovered during a study of T cells in tuberculosis. This clone was counted once. Time point given: new active TB diagnosis, blood taken before or within 7 days of starting treatment. Each donor contributed 90,000 to 100,000 T cells on average, unsorted. Trimming took off 9 bases at V and 2 bases at J, with 10 bases between the two ends. CDR1 and CDR2 from the germline V gene are LNHNV and YYDKDF (reference sequence). This CDR3 has 12 residues. The data were produced by immunoSEQ multiplex PCR, yet TCRdb's version contains in-frame clones alone and is incomplete. Seen here are about 22,000 clones, approximately 85% observed once, and the top ten hold around 14%.

The TCR was taken from an adult with tuberculosis. The sequencing here drew on PBMCs, taken at tuberculosis diagnosis. V is TRBV15 and J is TRBJ1-2; D perhaps matches TRBD1 (6 bases). Here the CDR3 DNA reads TGTGCCACGGGGGCGGTCAACTATGGCTACACCTTC. Its protein is CATGAVNYGYTF.